This paragraph covers one T cell receptor beta chain sequence. The entry originates in a study of blood T cell repertoires in COVID-19. The CDR3 has 14 residues. Germline CDR1 is GTSNPN and CDR2 is SVGIG (reference sequence). V dropped 8 bases and J dropped 0 bases, with 16 bases sitting between them. Clones were read by immunoSEQ multiplex PCR, and TCRdb kept only the in-frame ones, dropping some. The sample gives fewer than 65,000 clones, 75% to 90% of which show up once; 10% is in the top ten. The V gene is TRBV30, the J gene TRBJ1-1; D possibly corresponds to TRBD1 (6 bases). The sequence came from a man aged 30 to 39 with COVID-19, enrolled during active disease. The sequencing sample was made of peripheral blood. CDR3 DNA sequence: TGTGCCCACTCCTCTGGGGGCATGAACACTGAAGCTTTCTTT. Its translation: CAHSSGGMNTEAFF.